Listed here are 26 T cell receptor beta chains from one sample, sequenced in a study of OX40 agonist ivuxolimab in advanced cancers. Assay: immunoSEQ multiplex PCR; the TCRdb copy retains only in-frame clones and omits some. In the table there are tens of thousands of clones, around 82% of which are singletons. The sample consisted of CD4+ or CD8+ T cells sorted from blood, taken in a trial of the OX40 agonist ivuxolimab. These TCRs come from an adult with an advanced solid tumor such as melanoma, head and neck, liver or kidney cancer.

The chain links TRBV7-9 to TRBJ1-3; D ambiguous. The CDR3 is made up of 15 amino acids. V dropped 1 base and J dropped 2 bases, with 9 bases sitting between them. The germline gives CDR1 SEHNR, CDR2 FQNEAQ (reference sequence). The CDR3: CASSLVGNTGNTIYF. The CDR3 region has the DNA TGTGCCAGCAGCTTAGTCGGGAATACTGGAAACACCATATATTTT. The entire variable domain, with the rest obtained from reference TRBV7-9 and TRBJ1-3, is as follows: DTGVSQNPRHKITKRGQNVTFRCDPISEHNRLYWYRQTLGQGPEFLTYFQNEAQLEKSRLLSDRFSAERPKGSFSTLEIQRTEQGDSAMYLCASSLVGNTGNTIYFGEGSWLTVV.

The chain uses TRBV7-2 and TRBJ2-5; TRBD2 matches at 7 bases. With 2 bases clipped from V and 5 bases from J, the junction kept 8 bases outside the gene matches. The CDR3 length is 15 residues. CDR1 SGHTA and CDR2 FQGNSA come from the germline V gene. The CDR3 region has the DNA TGTGCCAGCAGCTTATACGGTGGGCGGGAGGAGACCCAGTACTTC. Protein: CASSLYGGREETQYF. The whole variable domain, filled in from reference TRBV7-2 and TRBJ2-5, reads GAGVSQSPSNKVTEKGKDVELRCDPISGHTALYWYRQSLGQGLEFLIYFQGNSAPDKSGLPSDRFSAERTGGSVSTLTIQRTQQEDSAVYLCASSLYGGREETQYFGPGTRLLVL.

The chain carries TRBV5-8 and TRBJ1-1; D not certain. Germline V lookup: CDR1 SGHTS, CDR2 YDEGEE. The CDR3 is 17 amino acids. V shed 1 base and J shed 0 bases, with 16 bases lying between them. The CDR3 here is CASSLYIRGGLNTEAFF. CDR3 coding DNA: TGTGCCAGCAGCTTGTACATCCGGGGAGGGTTGAACACTGAAGCTTTCTTT.

The J gene is TRBJ1-2, the V gene TRBV5-1; no definite D call. The CDR3 is 13 residues long. Germline CDR1 and CDR2: SGHRS and YFSETQ. Between the trimmed V and J ends, which lost 2 bases and 6 bases, there was a span of 11 bases. CDR3 bases: TGCGCCAGCAGCTTCGGAAGGGTTGATGGCTACACCTTC. It is translated as CASSFGRVDGYTF.

The V call is TRBV11-3, the J call TRBJ1-3; D might be TRBD1 (6 bases). Deletions cut 5 bases from V and 0 bases from J, with 14 bases between. This CDR3 comprises 16 residues. Germline-derived CDR1 and CDR2 are SGHNT and YENEEA. The CDR3 spells CASSLGGPDSGNTIYF. The CDR3 DNA reads TGTGCCAGCAGCCTGGGGGGGCCGGACTCTGGAAACACCATATATTTT. Looking up the rest from reference TRBV11-3 and TRBJ1-3 gives the full variable domain: EAGVVQSPRYKIIEKKQPVAFWCNPISGHNTLYWYLQNLGQGPELLIRYENEEAVDDSQLPKDRFSAERLKGVDSTLKIQPAELGDSAVYLCASSLGGPDSGNTIYFGEGSWLTVV.

This chain links TRBV6-5 with TRBJ1-5; TRBD1 is a possible D gene (6 bases). Trimming left V 10 bases short and J 3 bases short, with 19 bases between. Germline CDR1 is MNHEY and CDR2 is SVGAGI. This CDR3 has 15 residues. The CDR3 here is CATRGSGATNQPQHF. Written as DNA, the CDR3 is TGTGCCACCCGGGGGTCGGGGGCTACCAATCAGCCCCAGCATTTT.

This clone has just one count. V gene TRBV7-2 combines with J gene TRBJ1-1, with TRBD1 identical over 7 bases. Germline lookup yields CDR1 SGHTA and CDR2 FQGNSA. This CDR3 has 15 residues. Trimming at V came to 5 bases and at J to 5 bases, leaving 11 bases not matched to a gene. The CDR3 protein is CASSTPRGRETEAFF. DNA for the CDR3: TGTGCCAGCAGCACCCCAAGGGGGCGCGAGACTGAAGCTTTCTTT.

This clone was found a few times. The V and J genes are TRBV2 and TRBJ1-5, with 7 positions matching TRBD1. Germline assignment: CDR1 SNHLY and CDR2 FYNNEI. The CDR3 is 15 amino acids. V lost 7 bases, J lost 4 bases, and 10 bases stayed unmatched. The CDR3 here is CASTQDRLSNQPQHF. The CDR3 coding sequence is TGTGCCAGCACCCAGGACAGGCTGAGTAATCAGCCCCAGCATTTT.

This clone came up once. The J gene is TRBJ2-1, the V gene TRBV28; a possible D gene is TRBD1 (6 bases). V gave up 10 bases and J gave up 0 bases, with 25 bases separating them. Germline V gene data show CDR1 as MDHEN and CDR2 as SYDVKM. The CDR3 runs 18 residues. The CDR3 reads CATPPSGTLLSSYNEQFF. CDR3 nucleotide sequence: TGTGCCACCCCGCCATCCGGGACACTTTTAAGCTCCTACAATGAGCAGTTCTTC.

The chain employs TRBV6-6 and TRBJ2-7; 9 bases fit TRBD1. Germline values: CDR1 MNHNY, CDR2 SVGAGI (reference sequence). The CDR3 is 16 amino acids. V was pared by 0 bases and J by 2 bases, with 5 bases of the junction left unmatched. DNA of the CDR3: TGTGCCAGCAGTTACTCGGACAGGGGAGGGACCTACGAGCAGTACTTC. Its protein product is CASSYSDRGGTYEQYF.

The chain is built from TRBV18 and TRBJ1-1; 8 bases agree with TRBD1. V was clipped by 3 bases and J by 1 base; unmatched bases: 4. Germline CDR1 reads KGHSH; CDR2 reads LQKENI. There are 15 residues in the CDR3. CDR3 DNA: TGTGCCAGCTCACCCACCGGGACAGGGAACACTGAAGCTTTCTTT. Its translation is CASSPTGTGNTEAFF.

The chain recombines TRBV29-1 with TRBJ1-4; TRBD1 is a possible D gene (5 bases). Trimming removed 3 bases from V and 4 bases from J, with 9 bases in between. The CDR3 extends over 13 amino acids. Germline-derived CDR1 and CDR2 are SQVTM and ANQGSEA. For the CDR3, the DNA is TGCAGCGTTGACGGGACGGGTAATGAAAAACTGTTTTTT. The encoded protein is CSVDGTGNEKLFF.

The chain joins TRBV27 to TRBJ2-1; 14 nucleotides align to TRBD2. This CDR3 region has 19 residues. CDR1 MNHEY and CDR2 SMNVEV come from the germline V gene (reference sequence). The V segment lost 5 bases and the J segment 4 bases; nucleotides outside the gene matches: 13. The DNA for the CDR3 is TGTGCCAGCAGTCCCCGCGGGACTAGCGGGAGTCATCGGTACAATGAGCAGTTCTTC. It yields the protein CASSPRGTSGSHRYNEQFF.

V is TRBV27 and J is TRBJ1-3, with D perhaps TRBD1 (6 bases). Trimming left V 2 bases short and J 2 bases short, with 10 bases between. Germline assignment: CDR1 MNHEY and CDR2 SMNVEV (reference sequence). The CDR3 extends over 15 amino acids. The CDR3 DNA reads TGTGCCAGCAGTTTACGGGAGGGGGCTGGAAACACCATATATTTT. It translates to CASSLREGAGNTIYF.

V usage is TRBV4-1 and J usage is TRBJ1-5, with D tentatively TRBD1 (5 bases). The V gene lost 3 bases and the J gene lost 3 bases, with 18 bases spanning the gap. Germline-derived CDR1 and CDR2 are MGHRA and YSYEKL. The length of the CDR3 is 17 residues. DNA of the CDR3: TGCGCCAGCAGCCACCACTTAGATCAGGGTTACAATCAGCCCCAGCATTTT. It yields the protein CASSHHLDQGYNQPQHF.

This clone came up a few times. This chain uses TRBV19 with TRBJ1-2; no definite D call. V lost 3 bases and J 3 bases, leaving 8 bases between the germline ends. CDR1 and CDR2 from the germline V gene are LNHDA and SQIVND (reference sequence). This CDR3 spans 13 amino acids. The CDR3 here is CASSIPGDYGYTF. The DNA of the CDR3 is TGTGCCAGTAGTATCCCGGGTGACTATGGCTACACCTTC. The full variable domain, rest sourced from reference TRBV19 and TRBJ1-2, is DGGITQSPKYLFRKEGQNVTLSCEQNLNHDAMYWYRQDPGQGLRLIYYSQIVNDFQKGDIAEGYSVSREKKESFPLTVTSAQKNPTAFYLCASSIPGDYGYTFGSGTRLTVV.

A single count supports this clone. The chain employs TRBV28 and TRBJ2-5; D remains ambiguous. This CDR3 spans 14 amino acids. Germline CDR1 MDHEN, CDR2 SYDVKM. V lost 2 bases and J lost 5, with 12 bases in between. Here the CDR3 reads CASSLAFGSETQYF. DNA of the CDR3: TGTGCCAGCAGTTTAGCCTTTGGGTCGGAGACCCAGTACTTC. Full variable domain (outside the CDR3, taken from reference TRBV28 and TRBJ2-5): DVKVTQSSRYLVKRTGEKVFLECVQDMDHENMFWYRQDPGLGLRLIYFSYDVKMKEKGDIPEGYSVSREKKERFSLILESASTNQTSMYLCASSLAFGSETQYFGPGTRLLVL.

This chain joins TRBV27 and TRBJ1-1; D is ambiguous. Between the trimmed V and J ends, which lost 4 bases and 1 base, there was a span of 13 bases. CDR3 length equals 15 residues. CDR1 is MNHEY and CDR2 is SMNVEV in the germline V gene (reference sequence). CDR3 amino acids: CASSSPSKANTEAFF. The CDR3 DNA sequence: TGTGCCAGCAGTTCCCCGTCGAAAGCGAACACTGAAGCTTTCTTT.

The chain carries TRBV27 and TRBJ1-2; TRBD1 matches at 10 bases. Germline CDR1 and CDR2: MNHEY and SMNVEV (reference sequence). This CDR3 has 13 residues. V shed 6 bases and J 8 bases; nucleotides not matched to a gene: 6. The DNA for the CDR3 is TGTGCCAGCAGACCGGGACAGGGGAGCGGCTACACCTTC. The encoded protein is CASRPGQGSGYTF.

The chain is built from TRBV7-2 and TRBJ2-1; possibly TRBD1 for D (5 bases). The CDR3 totals 12 residues. Trimming took 5 bases from V and 7 from J, leaving 9 bases between them. Germline assignment: CDR1 SGHTA and CDR2 FQGNSA. This CDR3 reads CASSRYRNEQFF. The DNA for the CDR3 is TGTGCCAGCAGCCGATACAGGAATGAGCAGTTCTTC.

This clone was observed a single time. This CDR3 reads CASRETGGWNTEAFF. Written as DNA, the CDR3 is TGTGCCAGCAGGGAGACCGGGGGGTGGAACACTGAAGCTTTCTTT. The V call is TRBV2, the J call TRBJ1-1; D may be TRBD1 (5 bases). Per the germline V gene, CDR1 is SNHLY and CDR2 is FYNNEI. The V and J ends lost 6 bases and 1 base respectively, with 15 bases between them. CDR3 length: 15 residues.

The chain joins TRBV6-5 to TRBJ1-5, with a possible D match to TRBD1 (6 bases). Germline V gene data show CDR1 as MNHEY and CDR2 as SVGAGI. V was shortened by 0 bases and J by 4 bases, with 13 bases between the two germline ends. The CDR3 totals 16 residues. CDR3 DNA sequence: TGTGCCAGCAGTTACTCGTATGACAGGAATAATCAGCCCCAGCATTTT. Amino acid sequence: CASSYSYDRNNQPQHF.

The chain recombines TRBV15 with TRBJ2-5, with D tentatively TRBD1 or TRBD2 (6 bases each). Germline-derived CDR1 and CDR2 are LNHNV and YYDKDF (reference sequence). Between the trimmed V and J ends, which lost 0 bases and 4 bases, there was a span of 12 bases. This CDR3 region has 15 residues. The CDR3 loop is CATSRDRGRGETQYF. CDR3 sequence (DNA): TGTGCCACCAGCAGAGATCGGGGGCGGGGAGAGACCCAGTACTTC.

The V gene is TRBV7-9, the J gene TRBJ1-1, with TRBD1 as a possible D gene (6 bases). This CDR3 is built from 15 residues. Trimming shortened V by 5 bases and J by 3 bases, and 16 bases separated the two germline ends. Germline-derived CDR1 and CDR2 are SEHNR and FQNEAQ (reference sequence). CDR3 bases: TGTGCCAGCAGCATTTGGGGGGGCGGAGACACTGAAGCTTTCTTT. Translation gives CASSIWGGGDTEAFF.

CDR3 nucleotide sequence: TGTGCCAGCAGTCCGCAAGGCGGCAATCAGCCCCAGCATTTT. Protein: CASSPQGGNQPQHF. The chain links TRBV28 to TRBJ1-5, with no clear D. Germline V gene sequence: CDR1 MDHEN, CDR2 SYDVKM. V was clipped by 5 bases and J by 2 bases, with 10 bases between them. This CDR3 region has 14 residues. The whole variable domain, filled in from reference TRBV28 and TRBJ1-5, reads DVKVTQSSRYLVKRTGEKVFLECVQDMDHENMFWYRQDPGLGLRLIYFSYDVKMKEKGDIPEGYSVSREKKERFSLILESASTNQTSMYLCASSPQGGNQPQHFGDGTRLSIL.

The chain joins TRBV11-2 to TRBJ2-7, with TRBD2 as a possible D gene (5 bases). Germline loops: CDR1 SGHAT, CDR2 FQNNGV. Trimming took 6 bases from V and 3 from J, leaving 18 bases between them. The CDR3 consists of 15 residues. CDR3 in DNA: TGTGCCAGCAGACTAGACCCGGGCGGCCTCTACGAGCAGTACTTC. This sequence encodes CASRLDPGGLYEQYF.